These 32 T cell receptor beta chains were sequenced from one sample in a study of identical twins. TCRdb independently ran MiXCR on the 5' RACE reads; one entry per CDR3 protein. The sample holds about 700,000 distinct CDR3 sequences, 8.5% to 9% seen once. The sample also formed part of further work on yellow fever vaccine responses in identical twins.

Sequencing input: PBMCs. All receptors derive from a woman between 18 and 30 years old in good health.

The sample holds many counts of this clonotype. V and J are TRBV29-1 and TRBJ1-5, with 10 bases matching TRBD1. Germline CDR1 SQVTM, CDR2 ANQGSEA. J gave up 5 bases and V 6 bases, and 4 bases lay outside the gene matches. The CDR3 covers 13 residues. Here the CDR3 reads CSVGGTGDQPQHF. The CDR3 bases are TGCAGCGTCGGAGGGACAGGGGATCAGCCCCAGCATTTT.

In its sample, this clonotype was seen a few times. The V call is TRBV10-3, the J call TRBJ2-6; perhaps TRBD2 as D (6 bases). Trimming shortened V by 7 bases and J by 4 bases, and 11 bases separated the two germline ends. Per germline, CDR1 ENHRY and CDR2 SYGVKD. The CDR3 contains 14 residues. CDR3 sequence: CAINGLPGANVLTF. The CDR3, as DNA: TGTGCCATCAACGGACTACCCGGGGCCAACGTCCTGACTTTC.

There are many counts of this clonotype. The rearrangement joins TRBV6-1 to TRBJ2-1, with 9 nucleotides matching TRBD2. Germline CDR1 is MNHNS and CDR2 is SASEGT. Trimming removed 1 base from V and 10 bases from J; junction bases left unmatched: 8. This CDR3 is built from 15 residues. This CDR3 reads CASSEGVAGVWEQFF. CDR3 sequence (DNA): TGTGCCAGCAGTGAAGGGGTAGCGGGAGTCTGGGAGCAGTTCTTC.

Here the CDR3 reads CASSVPNIQGSEQLGYGYTF. The CDR3 DNA reads TGTGCCAGCAGCGTACCTAATATACAGGGTTCGGAGCAACTCGGCTATGGCTACACCTTC. The genes are TRBV28 and TRBJ1-2; perhaps TRBD1 as D (6 bases). V lost 6 bases, J lost 4 bases, and 33 bases lay in between. The CDR3 has 20 amino acids. Germline V gives CDR1 MDHEN, CDR2 SYDVKM.

This clonotype was counted ten times or more. Its ends do not fully match the called genes, so a read error is possible. J is TRBJ2-1 and V is TRBV5-1, with 11 bases identical to TRBD1. The CDR3 extends over 16 amino acids. CDR1 is SGHRS, CDR2 YFSETQ, per germline. CDR3 DNA sequence: TGCGCCAGCAGCTGGCGGACAGGGGGCTCCAACAATGAGCAGTTCTTC. Translation gives CASSWRTGGSNNEQFF.

V and J are TRBV7-9 and TRBJ2-5; either TRBD1 or TRBD2 may supply D (5 bases each). The CDR3 runs 14 residues. CDR1 and CDR2 from the germline V gene are SEHNR and FQNEAQ (reference sequence). Trimming pared 4 bases from V and 3 bases from J, leaving 12 bases between. The CDR3 sequence is CASSSPGPEETQYF. The CDR3, as DNA: TGTGCCAGCAGCTCTCCGGGACCAGAAGAGACCCAGTACTTC.

This clonotype has only a few counts. V gene TRBV7-9 combines with J gene TRBJ2-7; D is undetermined. This CDR3 region has 13 residues. Germline CDR1 is SEHNR and CDR2 is FQNEAQ (reference sequence). V was clipped by 9 bases and J by 2 bases, with 14 bases between them. The CDR3 DNA reads TGTGCCAGTGGAGAGGCTTCCGCCTACGAGCAGTACTTC. This encodes CASGEASAYEQYF.

This clonotype was detected many times. The rearrangement joins TRBV5-1 to TRBJ2-3; no clear D gene. The germline V gene encodes CDR1 SGHRS and CDR2 YFSETQ. Between the trimmed V and J ends, which lost 6 bases and 0 bases, there was a span of 2 bases. This CDR3 is 11 amino acids long. CDR3 coding DNA: TGCGCCAGCAAAAGCACAGATACGCAGTATTTT. Translating it yields CASKSTDTQYF.

A few counts support this clonotype. The genes are TRBV5-1 and TRBJ2-6; D possibly corresponds to TRBD1 (6 bases). This CDR3 is 17 amino acids long. The V and J ends lost 0 bases and 2 bases respectively, with 12 bases between them. Germline CDR1 and CDR2: SGHRS and YFSETQ. In DNA, the CDR3 is TGCGCCAGCAGCTTGGGGGGAACAGGGCCTGGGGCCAACGTCCTGACTTTC. Translating gives CASSLGGTGPGANVLTF.

The sample holds a few counts of this clonotype. The chain combines TRBV12-5 with TRBJ2-1; D is undetermined. Trimming pared 7 bases from V and 3 bases from J, leaving 7 bases between. The CDR3 runs 12 residues. Germline lookup yields CDR1 LGHNT and CDR2 FRNRAP. The DNA for the CDR3 is TGTGCTAGTGAAGGGAACTACAATGAGCAGTTCTTC. This gives the protein CASEGNYNEQFF.

This clonotype has at least ten counts. The chain couples TRBV29-1 to TRBJ2-7, with 10 bases lining up with TRBD2. Unmatched junction bases numbered 5, after V lost 7 bases and J lost 2 bases. This CDR3 has 13 residues. CDR1 is SQVTM and CDR2 is ANQGSEA in the germline V gene. CDR3 residues: CSATSGKTYEQYF. CDR3 coding DNA: TGCAGCGCTACTAGCGGGAAGACCTACGAGCAGTACTTC.

V usage is TRBV6-5 and J usage is TRBJ1-6; unclear D gene. The CDR3 consists of 16 residues. Germline assignment: CDR1 MNHEY and CDR2 SVGAGI. V lost 4 bases to trimming and J lost 2 bases, with 12 bases between them. The CDR3 nucleotides read TGTGCCAGCAGTTCCCCGGCCGGGACCTATAATTCACCCCTCCACTTT. Its translation: CASSSPAGTYNSPLHF.

The chain combines TRBV5-1 with TRBJ2-7; TRBD1 or TRBD2 may be the D gene (5 bases each). Trimming took 6 bases from V and 0 from J, leaving 16 bases between them. Germline CDR1 reads SGHRS; CDR2 reads YFSETQ. CDR3 size: 15 residues. The CDR3 is CASTDDRDGSYEQYF. The CDR3 DNA reads as TGCGCCAGCACCGATGATAGGGACGGCTCCTACGAGCAGTACTTC.

This clonotype was seen only a few times. CDR3 nucleotide sequence: TGTGCCTGGAGGGGGGGATCAAATCAGCCCCAGCATTTT. This encodes CAWRGGSNQPQHF. The chain combines TRBV30 with TRBJ1-5, with TRBD1 as a possible D gene (5 bases). V gave up 3 bases and J gave up 4 bases, with 10 bases separating them. Germline loops: CDR1 GTSNPN, CDR2 SVGIG (reference sequence). The CDR3 is 13 residues long.

This clonotype was counted between two and nine times. This chain uses TRBV6-1 with TRBJ2-4; 10 bases match TRBD2. The CDR3 covers 15 residues. V gave up 6 bases and J gave up 6 bases; unmatched junction bases: 8. The germline CDR1 and CDR2 sequences are MNHNS and SASEGT. The CDR3 region is CASSPLAGVANIQYF. The CDR3 bases are TGTGCCAGCAGCCCGCTAGCGGGAGTGGCAAACATTCAGTACTTC.

This clonotype has a count of ten or more. J is TRBJ2-7 and V is TRBV7-9, with D possibly being TRBD1 (6 bases). Per germline, CDR1 SEHNR and CDR2 FQNEAQ (reference sequence). CDR3 length: 15 amino acids. V lost 5 bases to trimming and J lost 4 bases, with 18 bases between them. CDR3 bases: TGTGCCAGCAGCGAGCCAAACAGGGATGTATACGAGCAGTACTTC. This gives the protein CASSEPNRDVYEQYF.

This rearrangement joins TRBV6-1 to TRBJ2-1; 7 nucleotides align to TRBD2. Germline CDR1 is MNHNS and CDR2 is SASEGT. The trim removed 3 bases at V and 0 bases at J, leaving 8 bases unmatched. CDR3 length: 17 amino acids. The CDR3, as DNA: TGTGCCAGCAGTGAGATTTGGGAGGGGAGCTCCTACAATGAGCAGTTCTTC. Its translation is CASSEIWEGSSYNEQFF.

This clonotype has a handful of counts. The chain joins TRBV11-1 to TRBJ2-2, with D maybe TRBD1 (6 bases). V lost 5 bases, J lost 5 bases, and 27 bases lay in between. The CDR3 is made up of 19 amino acids. Germline V gene data show CDR1 as SGHAT and CDR2 as FQDESV (reference sequence). Here the CDR3 reads CASSASPGTTEDRTGELFF. CDR3 bases: TGTGCCAGCAGCGCCTCCCCCGGGACAACTGAAGACAGAACCGGGGAGCTGTTTTTT.

Only a few counts were recorded for this clonotype. The CDR3 sequence: CASSSPTGAKNIQYF. The CDR3 region has the DNA TGTGCCAGCAGCTCGCCGACGGGGGCCAAAAACATTCAGTACTTC. V usage is TRBV7-9 and J usage is TRBJ2-4; D might be TRBD2 (5 bases). CDR3 length: 15 residues. V shed 4 bases and J shed 1 base, with 11 bases lying between them. CDR1 is SEHNR, CDR2 FQNEAQ, per germline (reference sequence).

This clonotype has more than one count but fewer than ten. V and J are TRBV7-9 and TRBJ2-7, with D possibly called TRBD1 or TRBD2 (5 bases each). V was clipped by 4 bases and J by 7 bases, with 17 bases between them. CDR1 and CDR2 (germline): SEHNR, FQNEAQ (reference sequence). The CDR3 has 14 amino acids. The CDR3, as DNA: TGTGCCAGCAGCTCGCTGGGACGGGCCTTAGAGCAGTACTTC. Translating gives CASSSLGRALEQYF.

The CDR3 reads CSARDLRAGDYNEQFF. The CDR3 nucleotides are TGCAGTGCTAGAGATCTGAGAGCGGGGGACTACAATGAGCAGTTCTTC. The chain recombines TRBV20-1 with TRBJ2-1; the match to TRBD2 covers 8 bases. The CDR3 spans 16 residues. CDR1 and CDR2 from the germline V gene are DFQATT and SNEGSKA (reference sequence). The V gene end was trimmed by 0 bases and the J gene end by 3 bases; junction bases not matched to a gene: 7.

This clonotype occurred many times. The chain joins TRBV20-1 to TRBJ1-2, with D maybe TRBD1 (5 bases). From germline, CDR1 is DFQATT and CDR2 SNEGSKA (reference sequence). The CDR3 is 14 residues long. V lost 0 bases and J 5 bases, leaving 13 bases between the germline ends. In DNA form, the CDR3 reads TGCAGTGCTAGAGATCCCAGGGCGAAGTATGGCTACACCTTC. It encodes CSARDPRAKYGYTF.

This clonotype was detected ten times or more. The rearrangement joins TRBV5-1 to TRBJ2-1, with TRBD2 identical over 7 bases. Germline CDR1 reads SGHRS; CDR2 reads YFSETQ. Unmatched junction bases numbered 8, after V lost 3 bases and J lost 5 bases. The CDR3 has 15 residues. The CDR3 sequence: CASSSLGGENNEQFF. DNA of the CDR3: TGCGCCAGCAGCTCCTTGGGGGGGGAGAACAATGAGCAGTTCTTC.

The sample holds many counts of this clonotype. The CDR3 loop reads CSASGTSGSVTQYF. The CDR3 DNA reads TGCAGTGCTAGTGGGACTAGCGGGTCGGTGACCCAGTACTTC. This chain joins TRBV20-1 and TRBJ2-5, with 12 bases matching TRBD2. The CDR3 has 14 amino acids. Germline CDR1 DFQATT, CDR2 SNEGSKA (reference sequence). The V gene end was trimmed by 3 bases and the J gene end by 7 bases; junction bases not matched to a gene: 6.

The chain recombines TRBV6-2 or TRBV6-3 with TRBJ1-5; no clear D. CDR3 size: 12 residues. In germline, CDR1 is MNHEY, CDR2 SVGEGT. V was trimmed by 5 bases and J by 5 bases, leaving 7 bases between them. Here the CDR3 reads CASSPPYQPQHF. The CDR3 DNA is TGTGCCAGCAGTCCTCCGTATCAGCCCCAGCATTTT.

The chain couples TRBV18 to TRBJ2-3, with 7 positions matching TRBD1. Germline CDR1 and CDR2: KGHSH and LQKENI. Trimming at V came to 3 bases and at J to 4 bases, leaving 10 bases not matched to a gene. CDR3 length: 16 residues. CDR3 sequence reads: CASSPLGQVSADTQYF. The CDR3 nucleotides are TGTGCCAGCTCACCTCTCGGACAGGTCTCGGCAGATACGCAGTATTTT. The full variable domain, completed using reference TRBV18 and TRBJ2-3, is NAGVMQNPRHLVRRRGQEARLRCSPMKGHSHVYWYRQLPEEGLKFMVYLQKENIIDESGMPKERFSAEFPKEGPSILRIQQVVRGDSAAYFCASSPLGQVSADTQYFGPGTRLTVL.

This clonotype showed up just a few times. V and J are TRBV2 and TRBJ2-2, with TRBD2 matching over 9 bases. This CDR3 is 16 amino acids long. The junction had 4 bases not matched to a gene; V was cut back by 1 base and J by 4 bases. In germline, CDR1 is SNHLY, CDR2 FYNNEI. Written as DNA, the CDR3 is TGTGCCAGCAGTGAAGAGTCTAGCGGGGTCACCGGGGAGCTGTTTTTT. Its translation: CASSEESSGVTGELFF. The full variable domain, rest sourced from reference TRBV2 and TRBJ2-2, is EPEVTQTPSHQVTQMGQEVILRCVPISNHLYFYWYRQILGQKVEFLVSFYNNEISEKSEIFDDQFSVERPDGSNFTLKIRSTKLEDSAMYFCASSEESSGVTGELFFGEGSRLTVL.

V is TRBV6-5 and J is TRBJ1-1, with D possibly being TRBD1 (6 bases). The V gene's germline CDR1 is MNHEY and CDR2 SVGAGI. The CDR3 totals 12 residues. The germline V and J ends were trimmed by 2 bases and 12 bases, with 13 bases remaining between them. CDR3 region: CASSYNRGPPFF. The CDR3 region has the DNA TGTGCCAGCAGTTACAACCGGGGGCCGCCTTTCTTT.

The chain links TRBV3-1 to TRBJ2-4; no firm D call. V was cut by 1 base and J by 0 bases, with 16 bases left in between. The CDR3 has 18 residues. Germline V gives CDR1 LGHDT, CDR2 YNNKEL (reference sequence). For the CDR3, the DNA is TGTGCCAGCAGCCAAGGGGGTCACATGCTGCTAGCCAAAAACATTCAGTACTTC. Protein: CASSQGGHMLLAKNIQYF.

This clonotype was detected only a few times. The chain recombines TRBV10-3 with TRBJ2-4; D unclear. This CDR3 region has 24 residues. Trimming stripped 0 bases from V and 0 bases from J, with 33 bases between. Germline CDR1 reads ENHRY; CDR2 reads SYGVKD. DNA for the CDR3: TGTGCCATCAGTGAGTCGACGCAAACGGATAGCTCACACGTGAGAGACTTAGCCAAAAACATTCAGTACTTC. As protein: CAISESTQTDSSHVRDLAKNIQYF.

The chain joins TRBV27 to TRBJ2-7, with 9 bases identical to TRBD2. The junction had 11 bases not matched to a gene; V was cut back by 7 bases and J by 4 bases. The CDR3 has 15 residues. Germline assignment: CDR1 MNHEY and CDR2 SMNVEV (reference sequence). The CDR3 DNA reads TGTGCCAGCAAAGGCCCGGGACTAGCCGTTTACGAGCAGTACTTC. Translating gives CASKGPGLAVYEQYF.

The chain joins TRBV2 to TRBJ2-6, with D possibly matching TRBD1 (6 bases). The CDR3 runs 18 residues. Between the trimmed V and J ends, which lost 8 bases and 0 bases, there was a span of 20 bases. Germline CDR1 SNHLY, CDR2 FYNNEI. CDR3 region: CASYRDTENPSGANVLTF. CDR3 bases: TGTGCCAGCTACCGGGACACTGAAAACCCCTCTGGGGCCAACGTCCTGACTTTC.